The clone carrying this T cell receptor (beta chain) was observed a handful of times. In the original processing: How many nucleated cells were present was estimated from reference gene primer amplification. Here immunoSEQ multiplex PCR was the method, and the copy in TCRdb shows in-frame clones only, minus some. V and J calls and clone size are given by that table; D and trimming were obtained from the DNA. The sample yields more than 300,000 clones, roughly 80% seen once. These data are taken from a study of blood T cell repertoires in COVID-19. Study in general: Italy, Spain and the United States were the sources of the convalescent and acute COVID-19 samples.

The sequenced material came from PBMCs or T cells enriched from blood (not recorded which). This receptor was identified in a woman aged 50 to 60 who had recovered from COVID-19.

In DNA, the CDR3 is TGTGCCAGCAGCCCCTGGACAGGGGGCGATGGCTACACCTTC. Protein sequence: CASSPWTGGDGYTF. V usage is TRBV3-1 (or the pseudogene TRBV3-2) and J usage is TRBJ1-2, with 11 nucleotides matching TRBD1. V gave up 4 bases and J gave up 6 bases; unmatched junction bases: 4. The CDR3 contains 14 residues. Germline CDR1 reads LGHDT; CDR2 reads YNNKEL (reference sequence).